These T cell receptor beta chains were read from a single sample in a study of high-grade serous ovarian cancer treatment subgroups. Libraries were prepared by immunoSEQ multiplex PCR; TCRdb keeps only in-frame clonotypes and omits some of them. The table has thousands of clones, about 72% seen once. Sequenced material: tumor tissue. These receptors originate from a human donor with high-grade serous ovarian cancer. The CDR3 runs from the conserved cysteine through the conserved F or W. A D gene is named only where the DNA matches it firmly. The size field is filled for only some rows; it gives once, few, many or a size class.

j_call: TRBJ2-3
clone_size: NA
v_call: TRBV27
d_call: NA
cdr3_aa: CASSLQDLDTQYF
cdr3_nt: TGTGCCAGCAGTTTACAAGACCTAGATACGCAGTATTTT

j_call: TRBJ2-5
clone_size: NA
v_call: TRBV9
d_call: TRBD2
cdr3_aa: CASSVVGGFQETQYF
cdr3_nt: TGTGCCAGCAGCGTAGTGGGGGGGTTCCAAGAGACCCAGTACTTC

j_call: TRBJ2-7
clone_size: few
v_call: TRBV19
d_call: TRBD2
cdr3_aa: CASSIAGGPVEQYF
cdr3_nt: TGTGCCAGTAGTATAGCGGGAGGGCCTGTCGAGCAGTACTTC

j_call: TRBJ1-1
clone_size: NA
v_call: TRBV9
d_call: NA
cdr3_aa: CASSDGGVDTEAFF
cdr3_nt: TGTGCCAGCTCGGATGGCGGTGTAGACACTGAAGCTTTCTTT

j_call: TRBJ2-3
clone_size: few
v_call: TRBV6-7
d_call: TRBD2
cdr3_aa: CASSYSGLPSTDTQYF
cdr3_nt: TGTGCCAGCAGTTACTCGGGACTACCGAGCACAGATACGCAGTATTTT

j_call: TRBJ1-1
clone_size: few
v_call: TRBV7-6
d_call: TRBD1
cdr3_aa: CASSARVTGVNTEAFF
cdr3_nt: TGTGCCAGCAGCGCGCGGGTGACAGGGGTTAACACTGAAGCTTTCTTT

j_call: TRBJ2-7
clone_size: NA
v_call: TRBV7-8
d_call: TRBD1
cdr3_aa: CASSLPDRGGPYEQYF
cdr3_nt: TGTGCCAGCAGCTTACCGGACAGGGGGGGTCCCTACGAGCAGTACTTC

j_call: TRBJ1-3
clone_size: few
v_call: TRBV5-4
d_call: TRBD1
cdr3_aa: CASSLGLQGAGGNTIYF
cdr3_nt: TGTGCCAGCAGCTTGGGACTACAGGGGGCGGGTGGAAACACCATATATTTT

j_call: TRBJ2-7
clone_size: large
v_call: TRBV4-2
d_call: NA
cdr3_aa: CASSPHPGRDEQYF
cdr3_nt: TGTGCCAGCAGCCCCCATCCAGGCAGGGACGAGCAGTACTTC

j_call: TRBJ2-6
clone_size: NA
v_call: TRBV28
d_call: NA
cdr3_aa: CASSLSGSAGANVLTF
cdr3_nt: TGTGCCAGCAGTTTATCGGGGTCAGCTGGGGCCAACGTCCTGACTTTC

j_call: TRBJ2-2
clone_size: NA
v_call: TRBV7-3
d_call: TRBD2
cdr3_aa: CASSAGTSGRGNTGELFF
cdr3_nt: TGTGCCAGCAGCGCGGGGACTAGCGGGAGGGGGAACACCGGGGAGCTGTTTTTT

j_call: TRBJ1-4
clone_size: NA
v_call: TRBV6-5
d_call: NA
cdr3_aa: CASRPHRTNEKLFF
cdr3_nt: TGTGCCAGCAGACCTCATCGGACTAATGAAAAACTGTTTTTT

j_call: TRBJ1-4
clone_size: NA
v_call: TRBV11-2
d_call: NA
cdr3_aa: CASSHRGYGEKLFF
cdr3_nt: TGTGCCAGCAGCCATCGGGGGTACGGAGAAAAACTGTTTTTT

j_call: TRBJ2-1
clone_size: NA
v_call: TRBV27
d_call: TRBD2
cdr3_aa: CASSLTSGSRYEQFF
cdr3_nt: TGTGCCAGCAGTCTTACTAGCGGCAGTAGATATGAGCAGTTCTTC

j_call: TRBJ2-3
clone_size: NA
v_call: TRBV4-3
d_call: NA
cdr3_aa: CASSPGVADTQYF
cdr3_nt: TGCGCCAGCAGCCCAGGCGTCGCAGATACGCAGTATTTT

j_call: TRBJ1-2
clone_size: NA
v_call: TRBV19
d_call: TRBD1
cdr3_aa: CASSAGGAVYGYTF
cdr3_nt: TGTGCCAGTAGCGCAGGGGGCGCGGTCTATGGCTACACCTTC

j_call: TRBJ2-1
clone_size: NA
v_call: TRBV28
d_call: NA
cdr3_aa: CASSPAGTEEQFF
cdr3_nt: TGTGCCAGCAGTCCCGCCGGGACGGAGGAGCAGTTCTTC

j_call: TRBJ2-7
clone_size: NA
v_call: TRBV5-5
d_call: NA
cdr3_aa: CASSFGTEQYF
cdr3_nt: TGTGCCAGCAGCTTTGGGACAGAGCAGTACTTC

j_call: TRBJ1-2
clone_size: NA
v_call: TRBV2
d_call: NA
cdr3_aa: CASSEFGPGNYGYTF
cdr3_nt: TGTGCCAGCAGTGAATTCGGGCCCGGTAACTATGGCTACACCTTC

j_call: TRBJ2-2
clone_size: few
v_call: TRBV7-3
d_call: TRBD1
cdr3_aa: CASSLRGQGGTGELFF
cdr3_nt: TGTGCCAGCAGCTTGCGGGGACAGGGTGGCACCGGGGAGCTGTTTTTT

j_call: TRBJ2-7
clone_size: NA
v_call: TRBV5-1
d_call: NA
cdr3_aa: CASSPLISSEQYF
cdr3_nt: TGCGCCAGCAGCCCCCTTATCTCGAGCGAGCAGTACTTC

j_call: TRBJ2-7
clone_size: NA
v_call: TRBV5-1
d_call: TRBD1
cdr3_aa: CASSLGTGAGEQYF
cdr3_nt: TGCGCCAGCAGCTTGGGGACAGGGGCGGGCGAGCAGTACTTC

j_call: TRBJ2-7
clone_size: NA
v_call: TRBV11-2
d_call: TRBD1
cdr3_aa: CASTRQGSYEQYF
cdr3_nt: TGTGCCAGCACCCGACAGGGGTCCTACGAGCAGTACTTC

j_call: TRBJ2-5
clone_size: NA
v_call: TRBV9
d_call: TRBD2
cdr3_aa: CASSVTGGPGETQYF
cdr3_nt: TGTGCCAGCAGCGTAACGGGAGGGCCGGGAGAGACCCAGTACTTC

j_call: TRBJ2-7
clone_size: NA
v_call: TRBV9
d_call: TRBD2
cdr3_aa: CASSVGAGGPGAEQYF
cdr3_nt: TGTGCCAGCAGCGTGGGAGCGGGGGGGCCTGGGGCGGAGCAGTACTTC

j_call: TRBJ2-7
clone_size: NA
v_call: TRBV5-4
d_call: TRBD2
cdr3_aa: CASSIGTIYEQYF
cdr3_nt: TGTGCCAGCAGCATCGGGACTATCTACGAGCAGTACTTC

j_call: TRBJ2-3
clone_size: once
v_call: TRBV6-4
d_call: NA
cdr3_aa: CASSTSGGSTDTQYF
cdr3_nt: TGTGCCAGCAGTACCTCCGGGGGAAGCACAGATACGCAGTATTTT

j_call: TRBJ1-2
clone_size: NA
v_call: TRBV6-6
d_call: NA
cdr3_aa: CASSYSTAGSGYTF
cdr3_nt: TGTGCCAGCAGTTATTCGACTGCAGGATCTGGCTACACCTTC

j_call: TRBJ1-6
clone_size: NA
v_call: TRBV4-3
d_call: TRBD1
cdr3_aa: CASSPGQGSSPLHF
cdr3_nt: TGCGCCAGCAGCCCCGGACAGGGGTCTTCACCCCTCCACTTT

j_call: TRBJ2-1
clone_size: NA
v_call: TRBV19
d_call: TRBD2
cdr3_aa: CASRKGDLAGYNEQFF
cdr3_nt: TGTGCCAGTAGGAAAGGGGATCTAGCGGGGTACAATGAGCAGTTCTTC

j_call: TRBJ2-5
clone_size: NA
v_call: TRBV7-7
d_call: NA
cdr3_aa: CASSLGISAGGGETQYF
cdr3_nt: TGTGCTAGCAGCTTAGGGATCTCGGCTGGGGGAGGAGAGACCCAGTACTTC

j_call: TRBJ2-2
clone_size: once
v_call: TRBV9
d_call: TRBD2
cdr3_aa: CASSPLRFPSGRARELFF
cdr3_nt: TGTGCCAGCAGCCCCCTAAGGTTTCCTAGCGGGAGGGCCCGGGAGCTGTTTTTT

j_call: TRBJ2-3
clone_size: NA
v_call: TRBV6-5
d_call: NA
cdr3_aa: CASSLVRTDTQYF
cdr3_nt: TGTGCCAGCAGCTTGGTTAGGACAGATACGCAGTATTTT

j_call: TRBJ2-5
clone_size: few
v_call: TRBV19
d_call: NA
cdr3_aa: CASRPGPSRETQYF
cdr3_nt: TGTGCCAGTAGACCCGGGCCCTCGAGAGAGACCCAGTACTTC

j_call: TRBJ2-1
clone_size: NA
v_call: TRBV7-3
d_call: TRBD1
cdr3_aa: CASSPLDRVAYNEQFF
cdr3_nt: TGTGCCAGCAGCCCACTAGACAGGGTCGCCTACAATGAGCAGTTCTTC

j_call: TRBJ1-1
clone_size: few
v_call: TRBV28
d_call: NA
cdr3_aa: CASSPALLRGNTEAFF
cdr3_nt: TGTGCCAGCAGCCCCGCGCTCCTCAGGGGAAACACTGAAGCTTTCTTT

j_call: TRBJ2-5
clone_size: NA
v_call: TRBV9
d_call: TRBD2
cdr3_aa: CASSDPNGEREGRETQYF
cdr3_nt: TGTGCCAGCAGCGACCCCAACGGGGAGCGGGAGGGCCGAGAGACCCAGTACTTC

j_call: TRBJ2-7
clone_size: NA
v_call: TRBV6-1
d_call: NA
cdr3_aa: CASSVSRYYEQYF
cdr3_nt: TGTGCCAGCAGTGTTAGCAGATATTACGAGCAGTACTTC

j_call: TRBJ2-5
clone_size: NA
v_call: TRBV7-2
d_call: NA
cdr3_aa: CASSFQGSETQYF
cdr3_nt: TGTGCCAGCAGCTTTCAGGGTTCAGAGACCCAGTACTTC

j_call: TRBJ1-1
clone_size: NA
v_call: TRBV11-2
d_call: TRBD1
cdr3_aa: CASSFGQGRDEAFF
cdr3_nt: TGTGCCAGCAGCTTTGGACAGGGGCGGGATGAAGCTTTCTTT

j_call: TRBJ2-7
clone_size: few
v_call: TRBV2
d_call: NA
cdr3_aa: CASSGYYEQYF
cdr3_nt: TGTGCCAGCAGTGGTTACTACGAGCAGTACTTC

j_call: TRBJ1-1
clone_size: few
v_call: TRBV30
d_call: TRBD1
cdr3_aa: CACGQGVTEAFF
cdr3_nt: TGTGCCTGCGGACAGGGGGTCACTGAAGCTTTCTTT

j_call: TRBJ2-2
clone_size: NA
v_call: TRBV5-6
d_call: NA
cdr3_aa: CASSRAPWGNTGELFF
cdr3_nt: TGTGCCAGCTCCCGTGCTCCGTGGGGGAACACCGGGGAGCTGTTTTTT

j_call: TRBJ2-1
clone_size: few
v_call: TRBV7-9
d_call: NA
cdr3_aa: CASSPARPYNEQFF
cdr3_nt: TGTGCCAGCAGTCCAGCGCGGCCCTACAATGAGCAGTTCTTC

j_call: TRBJ2-5
clone_size: few
v_call: TRBV18
d_call: TRBD1
cdr3_aa: CASSGQGQETQYF
cdr3_nt: TGTGCCAGCTCTGGACAGGGGCAAGAGACCCAGTACTTC

j_call: TRBJ1-2
clone_size: NA
v_call: TRBV5-6
d_call: NA
cdr3_aa: CASSYYSRTALYGYTF
cdr3_nt: TGTGCCAGCAGCTATTACTCGAGGACAGCTCTCTATGGCTACACCTTC

j_call: TRBJ2-2
clone_size: few
v_call: TRBV10-3
d_call: NA
cdr3_aa: CAISEIGASTGELFF
cdr3_nt: TGTGCCATCAGTGAAATCGGGGCATCCACCGGGGAGCTGTTTTTT

j_call: TRBJ2-2
clone_size: NA
v_call: TRBV9
d_call: NA
cdr3_aa: CASSAPLGRQANTGELFF
cdr3_nt: TGTGCCAGCAGCGCCCCTTTGGGAAGACAGGCGAACACCGGGGAGCTGTTTTTT

j_call: TRBJ2-3
clone_size: NA
v_call: TRBV7-9
d_call: NA
cdr3_aa: CASRPSGTGTDTQYF
cdr3_nt: TGTGCCAGCAGGCCGTCCGGGACTGGCACAGATACGCAGTATTTT

j_call: TRBJ1-2
clone_size: NA
v_call: TRBV6-6
d_call: NA
cdr3_aa: CASSSQQGSYGYTF
cdr3_nt: TGTGCCAGCAGTTCTCAGCAAGGGTCCTATGGCTACACCTTC

j_call: TRBJ1-5
clone_size: few
v_call: TRBV5-1
d_call: TRBD1
cdr3_aa: CASSEQGSNQPQHF
cdr3_nt: TGCGCCAGCAGCGAACAGGGGAGCAATCAGCCCCAGCATTTT

j_call: TRBJ2-7
clone_size: NA
v_call: TRBV6-5
d_call: NA
cdr3_aa: CASSYSYSRVDEQYF
cdr3_nt: TGTGCCAGCAGTTACTCCTACTCCCGGGTGGACGAGCAGTACTTC

j_call: TRBJ2-7
clone_size: NA
v_call: TRBV9
d_call: TRBD1
cdr3_aa: CASSTGGRDEQYF
cdr3_nt: TGTGCCAGCAGCACAGGGGGGCGTGACGAGCAGTACTTC

j_call: TRBJ2-7
clone_size: few
v_call: TRBV21-1
d_call: NA
cdr3_aa: CASSLLWLAGYEQYF
cdr3_nt: TGTGCCAGCTCTCTTCTTTGGCTAGCGGGTTACGAGCAGTACTTC

j_call: TRBJ2-2
clone_size: NA
v_call: TRBV11-1
d_call: NA
cdr3_aa: CASSLAAGELFF
cdr3_nt: TGTGCCAGCAGCTTAGCGGCCGGGGAGCTGTTTTTT